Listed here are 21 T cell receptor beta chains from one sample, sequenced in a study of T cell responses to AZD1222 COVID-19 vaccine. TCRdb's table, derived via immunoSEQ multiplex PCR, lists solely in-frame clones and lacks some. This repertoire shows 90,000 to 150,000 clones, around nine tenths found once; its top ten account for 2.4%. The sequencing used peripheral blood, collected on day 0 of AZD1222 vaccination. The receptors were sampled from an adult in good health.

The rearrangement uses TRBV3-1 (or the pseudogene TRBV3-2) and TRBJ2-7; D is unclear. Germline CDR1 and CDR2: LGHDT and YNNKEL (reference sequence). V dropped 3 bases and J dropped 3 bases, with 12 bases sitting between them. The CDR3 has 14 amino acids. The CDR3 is CASSQNLGFYEQYF. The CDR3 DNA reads TGTGCCAGCAGCCAGAATTTAGGTTTCTACGAGCAGTACTTC.

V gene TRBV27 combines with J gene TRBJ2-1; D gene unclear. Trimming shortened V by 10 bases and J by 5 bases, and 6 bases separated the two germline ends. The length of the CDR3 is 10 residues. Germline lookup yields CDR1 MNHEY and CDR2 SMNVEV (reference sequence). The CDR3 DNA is TGTGCCACCGGACACAATGAGCAGTTCTTC. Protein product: CATGHNEQFF.

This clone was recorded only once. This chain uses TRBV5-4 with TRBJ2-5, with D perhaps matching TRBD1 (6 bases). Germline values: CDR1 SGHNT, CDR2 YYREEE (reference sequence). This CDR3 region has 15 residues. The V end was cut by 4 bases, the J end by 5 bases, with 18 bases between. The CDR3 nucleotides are TGTGCCAGCAGCCGCAGGGACACATGGAGGGAGACCCAGTACTTC. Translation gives CASSRRDTWRETQYF.

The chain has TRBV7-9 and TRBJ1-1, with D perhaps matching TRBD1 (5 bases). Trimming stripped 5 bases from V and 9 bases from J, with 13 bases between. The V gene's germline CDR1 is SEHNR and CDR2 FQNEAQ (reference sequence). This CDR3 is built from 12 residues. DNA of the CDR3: TGTGCCAGCAGCACTACAGGAGACCAAGCTTTCTTT. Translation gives CASSTTGDQAFF.

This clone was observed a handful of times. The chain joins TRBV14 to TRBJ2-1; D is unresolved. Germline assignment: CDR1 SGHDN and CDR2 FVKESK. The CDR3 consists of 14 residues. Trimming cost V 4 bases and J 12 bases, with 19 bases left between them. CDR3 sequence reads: CASSPTPAGWGQFF. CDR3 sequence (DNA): TGTGCCAGCAGCCCTACACCCGCCGGGTGGGGGCAGTTCTTC.

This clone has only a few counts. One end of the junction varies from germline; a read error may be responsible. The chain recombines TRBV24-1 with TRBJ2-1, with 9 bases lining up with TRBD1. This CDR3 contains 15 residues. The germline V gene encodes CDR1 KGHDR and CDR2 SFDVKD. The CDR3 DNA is TGTGCCACCAGTGATTCGGGACAGGGCTACGATGAGCAGTTCTTC. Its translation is CATSDSGQGYDEQFF.

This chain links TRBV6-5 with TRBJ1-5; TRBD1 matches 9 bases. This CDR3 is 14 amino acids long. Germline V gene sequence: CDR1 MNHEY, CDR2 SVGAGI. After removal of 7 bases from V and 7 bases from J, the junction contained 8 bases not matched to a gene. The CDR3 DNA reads TGTGCCAGCACTCTGGACAGGGGAGGGCAGCCCCAGCATTTT. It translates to CASTLDRGGQPQHF.

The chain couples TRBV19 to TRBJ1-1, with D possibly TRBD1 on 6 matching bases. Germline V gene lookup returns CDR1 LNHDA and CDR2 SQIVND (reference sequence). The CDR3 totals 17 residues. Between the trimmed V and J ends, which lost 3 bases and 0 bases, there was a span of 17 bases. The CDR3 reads CASSISPQGRMNTEAFF. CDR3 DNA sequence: TGTGCCAGTAGTATTAGTCCACAGGGCCGGATGAACACTGAAGCTTTCTTT.

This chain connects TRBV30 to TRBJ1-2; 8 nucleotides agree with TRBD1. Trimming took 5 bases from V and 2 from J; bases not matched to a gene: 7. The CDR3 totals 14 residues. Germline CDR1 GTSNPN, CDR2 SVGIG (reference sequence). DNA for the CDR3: TGTGCCTGGGCTATAAGGACAGGGAACTATGGCTACACCTTC. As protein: CAWAIRTGNYGYTF.

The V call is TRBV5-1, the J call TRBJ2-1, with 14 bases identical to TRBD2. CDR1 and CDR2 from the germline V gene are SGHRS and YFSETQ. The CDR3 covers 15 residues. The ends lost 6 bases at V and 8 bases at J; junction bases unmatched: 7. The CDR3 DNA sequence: TGCGCCAGCATCCAGACTAGCGGGAGGGCCCATGAGCAGTTCTTC. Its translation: CASIQTSGRAHEQFF.

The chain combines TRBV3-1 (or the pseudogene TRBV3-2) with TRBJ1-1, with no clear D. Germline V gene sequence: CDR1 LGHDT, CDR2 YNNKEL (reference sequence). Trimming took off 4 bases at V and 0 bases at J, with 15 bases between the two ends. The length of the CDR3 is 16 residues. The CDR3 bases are TGTGCCAGCAGCCCCAGACACGGAAGTCTGAACACTGAAGCTTTCTTT. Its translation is CASSPRHGSLNTEAFF.

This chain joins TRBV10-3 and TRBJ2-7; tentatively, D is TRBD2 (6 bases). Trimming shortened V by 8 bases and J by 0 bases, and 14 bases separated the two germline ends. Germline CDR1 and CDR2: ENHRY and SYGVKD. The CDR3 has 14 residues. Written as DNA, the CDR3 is TGTGCCATCGGAGGGACGGTGACCTCCTACGAGCAGTACTTC. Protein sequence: CAIGGTVTSYEQYF.

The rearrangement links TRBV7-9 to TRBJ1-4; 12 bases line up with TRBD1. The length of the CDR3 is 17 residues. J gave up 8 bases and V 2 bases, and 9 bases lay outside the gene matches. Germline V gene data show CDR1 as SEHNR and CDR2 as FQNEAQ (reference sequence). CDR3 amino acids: CASSLRPGQGAQEKLFF. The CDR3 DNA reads TGTGCCAGCAGCTTACGGCCGGGACAGGGGGCCCAAGAAAAACTGTTTTTT.

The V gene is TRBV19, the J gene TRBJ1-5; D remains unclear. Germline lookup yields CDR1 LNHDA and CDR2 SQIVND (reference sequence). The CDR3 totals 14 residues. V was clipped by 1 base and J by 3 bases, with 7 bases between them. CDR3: CASSIVAFNQPQHF. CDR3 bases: TGTGCCAGTAGTATAGTAGCCTTCAATCAGCCCCAGCATTTT.

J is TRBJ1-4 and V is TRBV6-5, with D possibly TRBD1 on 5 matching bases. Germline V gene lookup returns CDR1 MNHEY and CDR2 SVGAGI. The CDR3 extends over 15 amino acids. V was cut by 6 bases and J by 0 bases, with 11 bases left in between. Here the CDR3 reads CASSSAGATNEKLFF. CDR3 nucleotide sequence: TGTGCCAGCAGCTCCGCGGGGGCAACTAATGAAAAACTGTTTTTT.

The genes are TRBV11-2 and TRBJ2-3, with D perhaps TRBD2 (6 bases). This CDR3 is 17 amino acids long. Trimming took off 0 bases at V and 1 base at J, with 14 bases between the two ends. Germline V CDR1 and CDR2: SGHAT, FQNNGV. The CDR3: CASSLDRGSGRTDTQYF. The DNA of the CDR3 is TGTGCCAGCAGCTTAGATCGGGGTAGCGGTCGCACAGATACGCAGTATTTT. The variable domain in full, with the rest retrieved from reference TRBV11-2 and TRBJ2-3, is EAGVAQSPRYKIIEKRQSVAFWCNPISGHATLYWYQQILGQGPKLLIQFQNNGVVDDSQLPKDRFSAERLKGVDSTLKIQPAKLEDSAVYLCASSLDRGSGRTDTQYFGPGTRLTVL.

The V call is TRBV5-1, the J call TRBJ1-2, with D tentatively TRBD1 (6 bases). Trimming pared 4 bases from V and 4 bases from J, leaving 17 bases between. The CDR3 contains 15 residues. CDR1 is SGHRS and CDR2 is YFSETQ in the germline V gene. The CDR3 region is CASSPSGHISYGYTF. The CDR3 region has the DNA TGCGCCAGCAGCCCTTCGGGACACATCAGCTATGGCTACACCTTC. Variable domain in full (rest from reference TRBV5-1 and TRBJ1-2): KAGVTQTPRYLIKTRGQQVTLSCSPISGHRSVSWYQQTPGQGLQFLFEYFSETQRNKGNFPGRFSGRQFSNSRSEMNVSTLELGDSALYLCASSPSGHISYGYTFGSGTRLTVV.

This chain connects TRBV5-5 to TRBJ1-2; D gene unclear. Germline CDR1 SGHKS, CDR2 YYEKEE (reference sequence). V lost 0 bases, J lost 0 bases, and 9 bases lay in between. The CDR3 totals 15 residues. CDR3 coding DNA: TGTGCCAGCAGCTTGGCCTCCTCTACTAACTATGGCTACACCTTC. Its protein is CASSLASSTNYGYTF.

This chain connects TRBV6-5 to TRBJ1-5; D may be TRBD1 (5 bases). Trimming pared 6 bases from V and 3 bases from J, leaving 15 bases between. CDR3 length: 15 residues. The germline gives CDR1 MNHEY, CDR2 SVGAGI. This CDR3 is CASSWGGLVNQPQHF. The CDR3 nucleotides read TGTGCCAGCAGCTGGGGGGGACTTGTCAATCAGCCCCAGCATTTT.

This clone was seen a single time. The CDR3 is CASSSSSSQETQYF. The CDR3 nucleotides are TGTGCCAGCAGCTCCTCGAGCTCCCAAGAGACCCAGTACTTC. V usage is TRBV11-3 and J usage is TRBJ2-5; D is uncertain. From germline, CDR1 is SGHNT and CDR2 YENEEA. Trimming cost V 4 bases and J 1 base, with 10 bases left between them. The length of the CDR3 is 14 residues.

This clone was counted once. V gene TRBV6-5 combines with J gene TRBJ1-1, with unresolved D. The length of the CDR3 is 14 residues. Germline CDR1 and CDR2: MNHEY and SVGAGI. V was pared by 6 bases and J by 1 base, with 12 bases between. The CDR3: CASSPISTNTEAFF. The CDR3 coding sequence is TGTGCCAGCAGCCCCATCAGCACGAACACTGAAGCTTTCTTT.